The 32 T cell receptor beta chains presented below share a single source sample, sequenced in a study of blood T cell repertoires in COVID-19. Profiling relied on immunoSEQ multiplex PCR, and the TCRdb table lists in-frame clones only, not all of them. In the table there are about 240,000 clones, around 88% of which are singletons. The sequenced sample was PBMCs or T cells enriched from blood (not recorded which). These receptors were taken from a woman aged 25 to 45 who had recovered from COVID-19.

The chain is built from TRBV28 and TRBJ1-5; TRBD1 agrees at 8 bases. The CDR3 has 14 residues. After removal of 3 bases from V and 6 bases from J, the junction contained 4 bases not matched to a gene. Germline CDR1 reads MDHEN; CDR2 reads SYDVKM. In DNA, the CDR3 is TGTGCCAGCAGTTTTGCAGGGGGCGTTCAGCCCCAGCATTTT. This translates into CASSFAGGVQPQHF.

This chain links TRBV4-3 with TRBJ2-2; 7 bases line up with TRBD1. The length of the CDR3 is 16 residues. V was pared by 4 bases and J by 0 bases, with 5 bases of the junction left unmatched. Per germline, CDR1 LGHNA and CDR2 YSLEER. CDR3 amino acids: CASSLYRGPNTGELFF. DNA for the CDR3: TGCGCCAGCAGCCTTTACAGGGGCCCGAACACCGGGGAGCTGTTTTTT.

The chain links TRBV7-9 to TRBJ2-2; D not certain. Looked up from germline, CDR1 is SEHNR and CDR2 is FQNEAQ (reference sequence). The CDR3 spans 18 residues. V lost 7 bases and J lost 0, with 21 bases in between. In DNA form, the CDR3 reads TGTGCCAGCATCTACCGGATGGGCGAGCCTTCGAACACCGGGGAGCTGTTTTTT. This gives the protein CASIYRMGEPSNTGELFF.

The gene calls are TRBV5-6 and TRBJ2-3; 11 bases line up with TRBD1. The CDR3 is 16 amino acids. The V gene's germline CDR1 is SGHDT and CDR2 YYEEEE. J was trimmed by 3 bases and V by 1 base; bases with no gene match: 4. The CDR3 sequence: CASSLPGTGGTDTQYF. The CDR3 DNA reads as TGTGCCAGCAGCTTGCCCGGGACAGGGGGTACAGATACGCAGTATTTT.

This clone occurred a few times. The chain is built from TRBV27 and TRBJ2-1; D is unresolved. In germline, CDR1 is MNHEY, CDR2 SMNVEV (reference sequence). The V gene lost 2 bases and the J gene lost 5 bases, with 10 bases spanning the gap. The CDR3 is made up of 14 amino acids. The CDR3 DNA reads TGTGCCAGCAGTTTAATCGGTTTTGACAATGAGCAGTTCTTC. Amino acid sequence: CASSLIGFDNEQFF.

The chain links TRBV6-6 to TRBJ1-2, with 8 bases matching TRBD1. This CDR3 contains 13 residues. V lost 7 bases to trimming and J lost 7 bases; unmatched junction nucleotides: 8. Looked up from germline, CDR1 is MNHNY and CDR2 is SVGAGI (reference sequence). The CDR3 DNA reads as TGTGCCAGCACCCGGGACAGGAGGGTTGGCTACACCTTC. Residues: CASTRDRRVGYTF.

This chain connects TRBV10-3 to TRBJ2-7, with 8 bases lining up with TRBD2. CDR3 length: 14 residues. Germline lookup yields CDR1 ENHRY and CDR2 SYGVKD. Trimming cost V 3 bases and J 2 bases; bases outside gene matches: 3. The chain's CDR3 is CAISEREGPYEQYF. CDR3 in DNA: TGTGCCATCAGTGAACGGGAGGGCCCCTACGAGCAGTACTTC.

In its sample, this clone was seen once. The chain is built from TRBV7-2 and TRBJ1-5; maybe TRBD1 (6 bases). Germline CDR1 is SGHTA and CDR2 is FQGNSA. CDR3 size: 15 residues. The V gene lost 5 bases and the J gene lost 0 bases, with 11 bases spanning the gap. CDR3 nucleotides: TGTGCCAGCAGCCCCGGACAGATTAGCAATCAGCCCCAGCATTTT. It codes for CASSPGQISNQPQHF.

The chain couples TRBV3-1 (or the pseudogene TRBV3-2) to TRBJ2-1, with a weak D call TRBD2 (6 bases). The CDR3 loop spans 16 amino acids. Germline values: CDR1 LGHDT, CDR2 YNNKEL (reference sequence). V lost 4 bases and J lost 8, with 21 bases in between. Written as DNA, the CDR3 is TGTGCCAGCAGCCTCGCGGGGACCCCCGTGGGGGATGAGCAGTTCTTC. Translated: CASSLAGTPVGDEQFF.

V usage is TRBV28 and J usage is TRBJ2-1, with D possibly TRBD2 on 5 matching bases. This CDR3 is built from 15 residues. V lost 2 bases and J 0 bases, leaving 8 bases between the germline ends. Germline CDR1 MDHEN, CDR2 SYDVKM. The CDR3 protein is CASSLLARSYNEQFF. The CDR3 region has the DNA TGTGCCAGCAGTTTACTAGCCCGCTCCTACAATGAGCAGTTCTTC. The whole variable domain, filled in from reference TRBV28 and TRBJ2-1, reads DVKVTQSSRYLVKRTGEKVFLECVQDMDHENMFWYRQDPGLGLRLIYFSYDVKMKEKGDIPEGYSVSREKKERFSLILESASTNQTSMYLCASSLLARSYNEQFFGPGTRLTVL.

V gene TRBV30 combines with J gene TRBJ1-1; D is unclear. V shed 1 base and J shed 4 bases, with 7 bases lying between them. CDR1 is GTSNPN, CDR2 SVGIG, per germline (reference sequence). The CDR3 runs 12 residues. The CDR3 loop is CAWSGQATEAFF. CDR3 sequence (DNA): TGTGCCTGGAGTGGGCAGGCCACTGAAGCTTTCTTT.

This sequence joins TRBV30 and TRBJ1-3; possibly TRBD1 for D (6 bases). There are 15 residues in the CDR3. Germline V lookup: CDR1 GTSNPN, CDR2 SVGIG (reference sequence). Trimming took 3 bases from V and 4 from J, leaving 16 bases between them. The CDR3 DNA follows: TGTGCCTGGAGCGGGGACACCACAGGGGGAAACACCATATATTTT. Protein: CAWSGDTTGGNTIYF.

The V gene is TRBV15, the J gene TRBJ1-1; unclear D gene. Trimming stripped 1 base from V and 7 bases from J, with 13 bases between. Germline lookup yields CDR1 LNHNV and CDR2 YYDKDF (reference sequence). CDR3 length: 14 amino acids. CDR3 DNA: TGTGCCACCAGCAGAGTCCTAAGCCGGGGTGAAGCTTTCTTT. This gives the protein CATSRVLSRGEAFF.

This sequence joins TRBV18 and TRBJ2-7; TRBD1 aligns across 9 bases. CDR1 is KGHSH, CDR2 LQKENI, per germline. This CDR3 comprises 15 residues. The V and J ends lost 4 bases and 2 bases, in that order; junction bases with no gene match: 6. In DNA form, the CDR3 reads TGTGCCAGCTCACGGGGACAGGGAGAACCCTACGAGCAGTACTTC. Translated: CASSRGQGEPYEQYF.

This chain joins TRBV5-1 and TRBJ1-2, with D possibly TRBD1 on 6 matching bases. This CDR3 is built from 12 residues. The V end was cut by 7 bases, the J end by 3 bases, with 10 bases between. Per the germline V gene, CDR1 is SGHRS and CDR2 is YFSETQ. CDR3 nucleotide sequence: TGCGCCAGCGCTGCAGGGGACTATGGCTACACCTTC. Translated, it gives CASAAGDYGYTF.

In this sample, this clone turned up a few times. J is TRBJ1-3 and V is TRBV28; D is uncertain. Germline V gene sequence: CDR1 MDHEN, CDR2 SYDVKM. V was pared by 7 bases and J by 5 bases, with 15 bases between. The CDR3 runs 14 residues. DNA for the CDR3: TGTGCCAGCAATCAGGCCATGACCCGAAACACCATATATTTT. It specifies CASNQAMTRNTIYF.

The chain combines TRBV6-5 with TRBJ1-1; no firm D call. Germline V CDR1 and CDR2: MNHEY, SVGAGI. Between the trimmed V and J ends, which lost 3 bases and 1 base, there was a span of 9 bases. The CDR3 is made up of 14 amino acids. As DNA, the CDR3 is TGTGCCAGCAGTTATTATTCGGGGAACACTGAAGCTTTCTTT. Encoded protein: CASSYYSGNTEAFF.

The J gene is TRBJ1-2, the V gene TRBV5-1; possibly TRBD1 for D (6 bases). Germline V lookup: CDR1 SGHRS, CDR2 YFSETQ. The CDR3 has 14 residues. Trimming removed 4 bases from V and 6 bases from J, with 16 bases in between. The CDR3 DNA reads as TGCGCCAGCAGCCCGGAAGGGGGATTCAATGGCTACACCTTC. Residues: CASSPEGGFNGYTF.

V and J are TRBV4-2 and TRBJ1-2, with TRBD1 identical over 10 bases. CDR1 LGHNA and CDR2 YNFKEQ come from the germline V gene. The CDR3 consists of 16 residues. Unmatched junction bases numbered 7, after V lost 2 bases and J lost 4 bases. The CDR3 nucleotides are TGTGCCAGCAGCCAATCCGGGACAGGGGACCGCTATGGCTACACCTTC. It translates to CASSQSGTGDRYGYTF.

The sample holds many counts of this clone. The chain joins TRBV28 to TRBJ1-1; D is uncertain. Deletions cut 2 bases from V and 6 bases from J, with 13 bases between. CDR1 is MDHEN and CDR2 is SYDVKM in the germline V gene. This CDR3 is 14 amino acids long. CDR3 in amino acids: CASSLPGATAEAFF. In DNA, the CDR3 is TGTGCCAGCAGTTTACCCGGAGCTACGGCTGAAGCTTTCTTT.

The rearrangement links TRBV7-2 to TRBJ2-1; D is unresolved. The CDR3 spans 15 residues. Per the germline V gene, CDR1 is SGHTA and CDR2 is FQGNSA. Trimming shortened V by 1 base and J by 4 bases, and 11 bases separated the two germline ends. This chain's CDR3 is CASSLVSSDYNEQFF. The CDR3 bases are TGTGCCAGCAGCTTAGTCTCTAGTGATTACAATGAGCAGTTCTTC.

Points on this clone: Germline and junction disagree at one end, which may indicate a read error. The CDR3: CASGRLGSYNSPFHF. The CDR3 DNA follows: TGTGCCAGTGGGAGGCTCGGCTCCTATAATTCACCCTTCCACTTT. The J gene is TRBJ1-6, the V gene TRBV6-5; D not certain. Germline lookup yields CDR1 MNHEY and CDR2 SVGAGI. This CDR3 is built from 15 residues.

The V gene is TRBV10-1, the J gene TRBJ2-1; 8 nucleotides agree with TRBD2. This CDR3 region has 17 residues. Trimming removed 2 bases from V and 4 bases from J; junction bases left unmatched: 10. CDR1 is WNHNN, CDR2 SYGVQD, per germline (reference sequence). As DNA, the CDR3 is TGCGCCAGCAGTGAGAATAAAGAGACTAGCGTATACAATGAGCAGTTCTTC. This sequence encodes CASSENKETSVYNEQFF.

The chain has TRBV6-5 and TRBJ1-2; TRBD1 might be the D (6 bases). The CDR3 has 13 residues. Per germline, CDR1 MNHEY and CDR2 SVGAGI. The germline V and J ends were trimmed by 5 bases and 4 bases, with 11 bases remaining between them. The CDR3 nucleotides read TGTGCCAGCAGTCGACAGGCGACCTATGGCTACACCTTC. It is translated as CASSRQATYGYTF.

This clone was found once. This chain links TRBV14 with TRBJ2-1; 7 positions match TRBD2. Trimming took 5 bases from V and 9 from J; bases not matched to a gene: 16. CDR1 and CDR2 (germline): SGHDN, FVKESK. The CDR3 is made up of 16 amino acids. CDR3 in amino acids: CASSAARTRRWVEQFF. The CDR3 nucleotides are TGTGCCAGCAGCGCAGCGCGGACTAGGCGTTGGGTTGAGCAGTTCTTC.

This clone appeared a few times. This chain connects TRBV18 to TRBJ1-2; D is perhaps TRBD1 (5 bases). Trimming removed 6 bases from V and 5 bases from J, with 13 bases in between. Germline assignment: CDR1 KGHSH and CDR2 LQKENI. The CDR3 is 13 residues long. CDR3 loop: CASSGQGEYGYTF. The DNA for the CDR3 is TGTGCCAGCTCTGGGCAGGGCGAATATGGCTACACCTTC.

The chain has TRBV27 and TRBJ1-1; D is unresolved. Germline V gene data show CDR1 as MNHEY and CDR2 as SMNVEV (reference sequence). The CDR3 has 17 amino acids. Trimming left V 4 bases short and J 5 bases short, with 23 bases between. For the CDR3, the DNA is TGTGCCAGCAGTTATGCCCCCCGGGAAGTGCCGGATACTGAAGCTTTCTTT. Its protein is CASSYAPREVPDTEAFF.

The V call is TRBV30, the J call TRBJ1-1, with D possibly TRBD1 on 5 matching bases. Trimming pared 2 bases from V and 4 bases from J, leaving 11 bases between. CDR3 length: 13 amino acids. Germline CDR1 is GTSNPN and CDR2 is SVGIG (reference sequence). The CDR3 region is CAWSRRRGTEAFF. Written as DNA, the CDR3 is TGTGCCTGGAGTAGGCGGAGGGGCACTGAAGCTTTCTTT.

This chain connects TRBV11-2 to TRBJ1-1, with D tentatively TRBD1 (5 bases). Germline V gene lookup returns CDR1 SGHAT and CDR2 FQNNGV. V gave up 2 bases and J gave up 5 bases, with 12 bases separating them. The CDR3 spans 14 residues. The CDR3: CASSLLPGGTEAFF. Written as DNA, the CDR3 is TGTGCCAGCAGCTTATTACCTGGGGGGACTGAAGCTTTCTTT.

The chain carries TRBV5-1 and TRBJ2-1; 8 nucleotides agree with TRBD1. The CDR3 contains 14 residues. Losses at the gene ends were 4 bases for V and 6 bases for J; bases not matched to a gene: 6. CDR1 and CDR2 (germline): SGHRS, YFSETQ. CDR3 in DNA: TGCGCCAGCAGCCCAAGACAGGGGTCCAATGAGCAGTTCTTC. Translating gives CASSPRQGSNEQFF.

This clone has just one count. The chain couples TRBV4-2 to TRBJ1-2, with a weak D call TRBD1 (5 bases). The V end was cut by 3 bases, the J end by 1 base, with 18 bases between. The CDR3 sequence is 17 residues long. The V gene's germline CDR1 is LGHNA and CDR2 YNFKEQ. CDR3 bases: TGTGCCAGCAGCCAGAGGGACTTCCTCGAGGGTAACTATGGCTACACCTTC. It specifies CASSQRDFLEGNYGYTF.

In DNA, the CDR3 is TGTGCCACCAGCAGGAGACTAGCGGCTTACGAGCAGTACTTC. It translates to CATSRRLAAYEQYF. The chain has TRBV15 and TRBJ2-7, with 9 bases that match TRBD2. CDR1 is LNHNV, CDR2 YYDKDF, per germline (reference sequence). CDR3 length: 14 residues. With 3 bases clipped from V and 4 bases from J, the junction kept 4 bases outside the gene matches.